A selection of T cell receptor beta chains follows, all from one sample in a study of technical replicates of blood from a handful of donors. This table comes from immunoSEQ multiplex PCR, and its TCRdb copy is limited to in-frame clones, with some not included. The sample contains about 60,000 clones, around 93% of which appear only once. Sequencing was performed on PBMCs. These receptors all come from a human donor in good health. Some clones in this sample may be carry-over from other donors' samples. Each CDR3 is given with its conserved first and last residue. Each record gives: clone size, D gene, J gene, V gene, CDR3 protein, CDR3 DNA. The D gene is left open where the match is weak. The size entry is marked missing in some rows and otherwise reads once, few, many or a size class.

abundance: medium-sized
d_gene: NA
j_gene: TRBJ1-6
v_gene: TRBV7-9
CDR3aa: CASSMYRYYNSPLHF
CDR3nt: TGTGCCAGCAGCATGTACAGATACTATAATTCACCCCTCCACTTT

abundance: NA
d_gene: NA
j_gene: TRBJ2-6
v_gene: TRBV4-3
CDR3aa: CASSQDKGRPSGANVLTF
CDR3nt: TGCGCCAGCAGCCAAGATAAGGGGCGTCCCTCTGGGGCCAACGTCCTGACTTTC

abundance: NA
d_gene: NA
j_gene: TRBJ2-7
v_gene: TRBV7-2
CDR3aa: CASSPAGGSYEQYF
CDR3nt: TGTGCCAGCAGCCCGGCGGGCGGCTCCTACGAGCAGTACTTC

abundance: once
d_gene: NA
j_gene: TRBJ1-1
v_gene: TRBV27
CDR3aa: CASRGPYTEAFF
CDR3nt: TGTGCCAGCAGGGGGCCCTACACTGAAGCTTTCTTT

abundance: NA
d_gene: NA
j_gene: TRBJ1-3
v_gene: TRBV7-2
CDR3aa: CATGGTVGNTIYF
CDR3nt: TGTGCCACCGGGGGGACGGTTGGAAACACCATATATTTT

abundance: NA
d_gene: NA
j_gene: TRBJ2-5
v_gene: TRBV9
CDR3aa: CASSENEGPQYF
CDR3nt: TGTGCCAGCAGCGAGAATGAGGGTCCCCAGTACTTC

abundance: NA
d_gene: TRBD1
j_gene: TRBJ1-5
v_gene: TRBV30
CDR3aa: CAWNPGGYSNQPQHF
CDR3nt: TGTGCCTGGAACCCAGGGGGTTATAGCAATCAGCCCCAGCATTTT

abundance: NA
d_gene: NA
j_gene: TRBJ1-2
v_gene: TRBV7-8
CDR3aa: CASSHLKGPGYGYTF
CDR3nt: TGTGCCAGCAGCCATCTAAAGGGGCCCGGGTATGGCTACACCTTC

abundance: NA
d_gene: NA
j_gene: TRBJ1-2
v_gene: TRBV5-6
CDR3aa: CASSLGQGFNYGYTF
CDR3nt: TGTGCCAGCAGCTTGGGGCAGGGGTTTAACTATGGCTACACCTTC

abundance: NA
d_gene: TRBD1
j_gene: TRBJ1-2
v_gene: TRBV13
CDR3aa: CASSEGQGYGYTF
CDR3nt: TGTGCCAGCAGTGAGGGACAGGGCTATGGCTACACCTTC

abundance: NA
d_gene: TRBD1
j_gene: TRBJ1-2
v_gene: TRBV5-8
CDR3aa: CASSLLEARGQGYTF
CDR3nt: TGTGCCAGCAGCTTGTTGGAGGCTAGGGGGCAAGGCTACACCTTC

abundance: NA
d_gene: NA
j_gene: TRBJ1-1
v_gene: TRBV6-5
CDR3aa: CASSYSSNTEAFF
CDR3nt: TGTGCCAGCAGTTACTCGTCAAACACTGAAGCTTTCTTT

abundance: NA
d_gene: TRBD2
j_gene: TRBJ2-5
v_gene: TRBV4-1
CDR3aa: CASRWEGKLHQETQYF
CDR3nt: TGCGCCAGCAGATGGGAGGGGAAGCTCCATCAAGAGACCCAGTACTTC

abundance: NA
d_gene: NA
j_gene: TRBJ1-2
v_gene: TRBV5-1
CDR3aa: CASSPGPAHGGYTF
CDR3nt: TGCGCCAGCAGCCCGGGCCCAGCCCACGGCGGGTACACCTTC

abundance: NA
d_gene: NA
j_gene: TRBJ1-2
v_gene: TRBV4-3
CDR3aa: CASSQDWARAWGGYTF
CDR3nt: TGCGCCAGCAGCCAAGACTGGGCCAGGGCCTGGGGTGGCTACACCTTC

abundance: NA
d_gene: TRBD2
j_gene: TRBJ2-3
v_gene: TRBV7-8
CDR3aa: CASSLPPNPSGTDTQYF
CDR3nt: TGTGCCAGCAGCTTACCCCCCAATCCTAGCGGAACAGATACGCAGTATTTT

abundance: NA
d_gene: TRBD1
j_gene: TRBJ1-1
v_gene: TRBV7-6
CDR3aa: CASSLAERRGLAEAFF
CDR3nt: TGTGCCAGCAGCTTAGCCGAACGCAGGGGGCTAGCTGAAGCTTTCTTT

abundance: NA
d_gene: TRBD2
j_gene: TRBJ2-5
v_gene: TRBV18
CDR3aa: CASSPRRAGAETQYF
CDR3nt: TGTGCCAGCTCACCGAGGCGGGCGGGAGCGGAGACCCAGTACTTC

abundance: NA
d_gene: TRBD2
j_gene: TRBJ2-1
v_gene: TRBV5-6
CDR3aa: CASSLPGLAGGTNEQFF
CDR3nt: TGTGCCAGCAGCTTGCCGGGACTAGCGGGAGGGACGAATGAGCAGTTCTTC

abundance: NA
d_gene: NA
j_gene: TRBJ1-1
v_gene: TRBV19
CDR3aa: CASSMTGWNTEAFF
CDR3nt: TGTGCCAGTAGTATGACAGGATGGAACACTGAAGCTTTCTTT

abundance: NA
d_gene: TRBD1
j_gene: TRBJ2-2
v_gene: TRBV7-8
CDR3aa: CASSLRDSSTGELFF
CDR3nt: TGTGCCAGCAGCCTCCGGGACAGCAGTACCGGGGAGCTGTTTTTT

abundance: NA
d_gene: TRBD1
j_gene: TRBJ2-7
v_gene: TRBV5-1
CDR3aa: CASSLRDRSYEQYF
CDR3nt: TGCGCCAGCAGCTTGCGGGACAGAAGTTACGAGCAGTACTTC

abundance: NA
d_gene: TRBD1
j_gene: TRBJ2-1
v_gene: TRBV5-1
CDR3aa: CASSFGTGVSSEQFF
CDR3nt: TGCGCCAGCAGCTTCGGGACAGGGGTTTCTAGTGAGCAGTTCTTC

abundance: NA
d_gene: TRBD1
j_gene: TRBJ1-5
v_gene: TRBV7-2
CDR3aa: CASSSQGAQPQHF
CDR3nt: TGTGCCAGCAGCTCACAGGGGGCGCAGCCCCAGCATTTT

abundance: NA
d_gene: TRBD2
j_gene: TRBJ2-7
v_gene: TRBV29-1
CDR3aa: CSVESREGYEQYF
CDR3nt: TGCAGCGTTGAGTCGCGGGAGGGCTACGAGCAGTACTTC

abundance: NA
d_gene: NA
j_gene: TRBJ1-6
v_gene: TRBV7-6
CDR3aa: CASSLGGFGSPLHF
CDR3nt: TGTGCCAGCAGCTTAGGAGGGTTCGGGTCACCCCTCCACTTT

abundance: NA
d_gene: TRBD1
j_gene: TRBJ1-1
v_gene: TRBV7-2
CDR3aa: CATLQGFGITEAFF
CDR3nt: TGTGCCACCTTACAGGGGTTCGGGATCACTGAAGCTTTCTTT

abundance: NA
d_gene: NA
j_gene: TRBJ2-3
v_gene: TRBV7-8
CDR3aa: CASSLPGSGTDTQYF
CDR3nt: TGTGCCAGCAGCTTACCCGGCTCGGGGACAGATACGCAGTATTTT

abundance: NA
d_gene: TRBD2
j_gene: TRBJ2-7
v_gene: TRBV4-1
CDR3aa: CASSQDRTSGGYEQYF
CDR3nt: TGCGCCAGCAGCCAAGATCGAACTAGCGGCGGATACGAGCAGTACTTC